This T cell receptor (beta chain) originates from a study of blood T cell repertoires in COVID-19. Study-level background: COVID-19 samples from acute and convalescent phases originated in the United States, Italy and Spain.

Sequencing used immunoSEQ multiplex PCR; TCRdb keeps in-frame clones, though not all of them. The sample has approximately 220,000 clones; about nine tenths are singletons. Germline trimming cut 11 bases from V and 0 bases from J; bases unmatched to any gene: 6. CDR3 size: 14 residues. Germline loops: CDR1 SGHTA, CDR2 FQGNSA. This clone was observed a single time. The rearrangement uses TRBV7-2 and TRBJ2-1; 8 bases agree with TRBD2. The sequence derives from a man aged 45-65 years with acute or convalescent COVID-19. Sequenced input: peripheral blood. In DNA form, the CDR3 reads TGTGCCGCGGGGGGACCGAGCTCCTACAATGAGCAGTTCTTC. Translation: CAAGGPSSYNEQFF.